This TCR beta chain is from a study of beta chain features in type 1 diabetes. Study outcomes and limitations: When Type 1 diabetes patients were examined, their TCRB CDR3s proved moderately but significantly shorter in all four CD4+ subsets.

CDR1 and CDR2 (germline): SEHNR, FQNEAQ (reference sequence). The CDR3 length is 14 residues. V gave up 2 bases and J gave up 4 bases, with 11 bases separating them. Expressed TCRB transcripts were sequenced because the isolated RNA had all been reverse transcribed beforehand. Using immunoSEQ multiplex PCR, the repertoire was profiled, and TCRdb retains in-frame clones only, with some absent. The sample yields roughly 700,000 clones, 13% seen once. This clone was recorded a few times. The antigen remains undetermined. This clonotype was sampled from a man aged 18 to 35 with type 1 diabetes. The sample consisted of naive CD4+ T cells from blood. The V call is TRBV7-9, the J call TRBJ1-2; D remains unclear. In DNA form, the CDR3 reads TGTGCCAGCAGCTTAAGGTCTGGTCTCTATGGCTACACCTTC. It translates to CASSLRSGLYGYTF.